This T cell receptor (beta chain) comes out of a study of low-dose radiotherapy and immunotherapy resistance in tumors. Study details: With cycle 1 day 1 as the start, patients took oral aspirin 300 mg daily for four cycles.

The CDR3 runs to 12 residues. Germline V gene sequence: CDR1 SGHTA, CDR2 FQGNSA. cDNA synthesis used a TRAV/TRBV-specific primer set for both chains. The TCRs were subjected to amplification over approximately 18 PCR cycles employing a constant-region primer in conjunction with a V-primer adapter. TCRdb used MiXCR to reprocess the reads, holding one entry per CDR3 protein. The top ten hold around 5.7% of the sample, which has 55,000 to 70,000 distinct CDR3 sequences, approximately 26% seen once. The time point is: before trial treatment. The sample holds many counts of this clonotype. Sequence at one end of the junction differs from germline and may be a read error.

This TCR was recovered from a male donor with prostate cancer. The rearrangement joins TRBV7-2 to TRBJ2-1; possibly TRBD1 or TRBD2 for D (5 bases each). The sample was PBMCs, taken before treatment. CDR3 region: CASSLGGAPGLF. CDR3 nucleotides: TGTGCCAGCAGCTTAGGAGGGGCCCCAGGGCTCTTC.